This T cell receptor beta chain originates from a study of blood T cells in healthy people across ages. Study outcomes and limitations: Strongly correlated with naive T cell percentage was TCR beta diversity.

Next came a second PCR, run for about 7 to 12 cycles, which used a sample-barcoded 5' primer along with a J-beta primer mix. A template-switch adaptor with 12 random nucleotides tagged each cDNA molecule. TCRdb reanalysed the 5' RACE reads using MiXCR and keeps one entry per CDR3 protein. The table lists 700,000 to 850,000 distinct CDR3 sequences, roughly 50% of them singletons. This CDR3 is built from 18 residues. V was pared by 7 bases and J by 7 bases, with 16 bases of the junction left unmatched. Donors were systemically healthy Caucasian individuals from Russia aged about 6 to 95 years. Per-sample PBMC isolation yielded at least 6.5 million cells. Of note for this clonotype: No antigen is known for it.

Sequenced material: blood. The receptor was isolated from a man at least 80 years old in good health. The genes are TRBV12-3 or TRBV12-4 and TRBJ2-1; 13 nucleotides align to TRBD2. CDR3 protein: CASTILAGGPGNHNEQFF. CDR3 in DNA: TGTGCCAGCACTATACTAGCGGGAGGGCCTGGTAATCATAATGAGCAGTTCTTC.